This T cell receptor (beta chain) was identified during a study of T cell responses to AZD1222 COVID-19 vaccine. As concerns this clone: Its antigen remains unknown.

CDR3 length: 14 residues. Germline CDR1 SGHAT, CDR2 FQNNGV. The V and J ends lost 0 bases and 3 bases respectively, with 8 bases between them. The repertoire was sequenced with immunoSEQ multiplex PCR; TCRdb's copy has only in-frame clones and lacks some. The sample lists 65,000 to 95,000 clones, approximately 84% occurring once. Notes on the study in general: Baseline antibody screening turned up just a handful of seropositive AZD1222 recipients. With two AZD1222 doses given, Spike-specific TCR breadth and depth both rose. It should be noted that donors were predominantly white British and more often female, and clonal diversity was possibly underestimated. In all cases, repertoires were sampled only after the peak T cell response.

This TCR derives from an adult in good health. This chain uses TRBV11-2 with TRBJ1-2; a weak D match, TRBD1 (5 bases). Material: peripheral blood, obtained on day 0 of AZD1222 vaccination. CDR3 coding DNA: TGTGCCAGCAGCTTAGACAGGGAACACTATGGCTACACCTTC. Protein sequence: CASSLDREHYGYTF.